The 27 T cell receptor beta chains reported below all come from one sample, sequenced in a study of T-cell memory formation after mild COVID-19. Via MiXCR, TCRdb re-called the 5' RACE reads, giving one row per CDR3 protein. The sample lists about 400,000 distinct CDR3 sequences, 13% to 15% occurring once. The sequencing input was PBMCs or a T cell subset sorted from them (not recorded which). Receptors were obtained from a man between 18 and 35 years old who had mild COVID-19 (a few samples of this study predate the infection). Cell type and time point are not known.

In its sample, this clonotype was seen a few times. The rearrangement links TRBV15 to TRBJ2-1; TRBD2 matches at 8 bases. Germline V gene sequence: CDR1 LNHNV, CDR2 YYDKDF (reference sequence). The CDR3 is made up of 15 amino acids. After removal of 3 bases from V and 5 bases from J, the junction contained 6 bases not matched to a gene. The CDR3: CATSSRGGTHNEQFF. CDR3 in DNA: TGTGCCACCAGCAGTCGGGGGGGGACCCACAATGAGCAGTTCTTC. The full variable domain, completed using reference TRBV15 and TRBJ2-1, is DAMVIQNPRYQVTQFGKPVTLSCSQTLNHNVMYWYQQKSSQAPKLLFHYYDKDFNNEADTPDNFQSRRPNTSFCFLDIRSPGLGDTAMYLCATSSRGGTHNEQFFGPGTRLTVL.

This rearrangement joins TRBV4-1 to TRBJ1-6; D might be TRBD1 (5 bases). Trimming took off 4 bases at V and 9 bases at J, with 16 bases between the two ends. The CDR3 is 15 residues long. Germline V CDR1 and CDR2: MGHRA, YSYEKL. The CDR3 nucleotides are TGCGCCAGCAGCCCCTCGGGCGGGGGGGGTTCACCCCTCCACTTT. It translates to CASSPSGGGGSPLHF.

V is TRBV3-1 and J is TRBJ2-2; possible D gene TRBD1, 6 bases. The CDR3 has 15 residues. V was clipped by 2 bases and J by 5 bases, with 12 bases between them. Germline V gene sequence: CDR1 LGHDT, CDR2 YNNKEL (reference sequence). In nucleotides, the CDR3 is TGTGCCAGCAGCCAACGGGACACCGCAACCGGGGAGCTGTTTTTT. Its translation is CASSQRDTATGELFF. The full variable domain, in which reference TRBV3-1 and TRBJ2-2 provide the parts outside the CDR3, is DTAVSQTPKYLVTQMGNDKSIKCEQNLGHDTMYWYKQDSKKFLKIMFSYNNKELIINETVPNRFSPKSPDKAHLNLHINSLELGDSAVYFCASSQRDTATGELFFGEGSRLTVL.

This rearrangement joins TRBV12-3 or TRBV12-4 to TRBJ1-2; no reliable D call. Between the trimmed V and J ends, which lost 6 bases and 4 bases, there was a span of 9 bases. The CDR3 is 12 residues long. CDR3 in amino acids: CASSPQPYGYTF. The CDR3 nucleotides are TGTGCCAGCAGCCCACAACCCTATGGCTACACCTTC.

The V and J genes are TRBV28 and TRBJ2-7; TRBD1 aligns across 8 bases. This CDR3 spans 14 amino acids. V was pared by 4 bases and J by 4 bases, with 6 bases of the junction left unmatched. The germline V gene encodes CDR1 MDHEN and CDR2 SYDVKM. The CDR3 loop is CASSSGQGRYEQYV. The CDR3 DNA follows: TGTGCCAGCAGTTCCGGACAGGGACGGTACGAGCAGTACGTC.

The chain's CDR3 is CASRGTGGHYGYTF. CDR3 in DNA: TGTGCCAGCAGGGGGACAGGGGGGCACTATGGCTACACCTTC. V is TRBV6-5 and J is TRBJ1-2; 11 bases match TRBD1. The CDR3 runs to 14 residues. Germline CDR1 and CDR2: MNHEY and SVGAGI. Losses at the gene ends were 6 bases for V and 3 bases for J; bases not matched to a gene: 3.

The CDR3 DNA reads as TGTGCCAGCAGTGCCTGGGGCGGCTACAATGAGCAGTTCTTC. It specifies CASSAWGGYNEQFF. The chain recombines TRBV2 with TRBJ2-1; maybe TRBD1 (5 bases). Trimming cost V 4 bases and J 3 bases, with 10 bases left between them. This CDR3 comprises 14 residues. From germline, CDR1 is SNHLY and CDR2 FYNNEI.

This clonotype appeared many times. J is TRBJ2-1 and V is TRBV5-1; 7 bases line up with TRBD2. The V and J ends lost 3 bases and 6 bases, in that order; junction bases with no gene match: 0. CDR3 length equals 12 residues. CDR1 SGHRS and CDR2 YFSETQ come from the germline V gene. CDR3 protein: CASSWTSNEQFF. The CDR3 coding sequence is TGCGCCAGCAGCTGGACTAGCAATGAGCAGTTCTTC.

Here the CDR3 DNA reads TGTGCCAGCAGCTCAACTAGCGGGGTACAAGAGACCCAGTACTTC. Its protein is CASSSTSGVQETQYF. The genes are TRBV7-2 and TRBJ2-5, with 10 bases that match TRBD2. This CDR3 has 15 amino acids. Germline lookup yields CDR1 SGHTA and CDR2 FQGNSA. The junction had 4 bases not matched to a gene; V was cut back by 4 bases and J by 2 bases.

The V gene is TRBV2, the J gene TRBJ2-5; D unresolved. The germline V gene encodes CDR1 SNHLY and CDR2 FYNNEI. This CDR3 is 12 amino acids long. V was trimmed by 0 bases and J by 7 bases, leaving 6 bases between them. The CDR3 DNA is TGTGCCAGCAGTGAAGCGCTTGCGACCCAGTACTTC. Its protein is CASSEALATQYF.

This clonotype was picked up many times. CDR3 bases: TGCGCCAGCAGCTTGGAGGGGCCACAGGGGAACACTGAAGCTTTCTTT. Translation gives CASSLEGPQGNTEAFF. The chain uses TRBV5-1 and TRBJ1-1, with D perhaps matching TRBD1 (6 bases). The germline gives CDR1 SGHRS, CDR2 YFSETQ. Trimming shortened V by 0 bases and J by 1 base, and 13 bases separated the two germline ends. This CDR3 is 16 amino acids long.

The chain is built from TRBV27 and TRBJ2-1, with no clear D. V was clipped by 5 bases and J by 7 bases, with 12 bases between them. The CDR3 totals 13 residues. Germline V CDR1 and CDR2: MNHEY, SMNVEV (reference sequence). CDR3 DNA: TGTGCCAGCAGTGAACCTGGGAAGAATGAGCAGTTCTTC. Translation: CASSEPGKNEQFF.

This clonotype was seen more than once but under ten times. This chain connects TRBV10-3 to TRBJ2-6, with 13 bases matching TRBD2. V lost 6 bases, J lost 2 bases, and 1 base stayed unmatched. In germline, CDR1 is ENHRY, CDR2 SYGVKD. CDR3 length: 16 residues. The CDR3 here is CAISGTSGAGANVLTF. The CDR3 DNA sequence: TGTGCCATCAGCGGGACTAGCGGGGCTGGGGCCAACGTCCTGACTTTC.

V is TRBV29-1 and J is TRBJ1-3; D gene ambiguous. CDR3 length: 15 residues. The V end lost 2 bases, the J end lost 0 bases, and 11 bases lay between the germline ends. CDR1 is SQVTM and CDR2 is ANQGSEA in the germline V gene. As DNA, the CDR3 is TGCAGCGTTGAAAATTGGGCCAGCTCTGGAAACACCATATATTTT. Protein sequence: CSVENWASSGNTIYF.

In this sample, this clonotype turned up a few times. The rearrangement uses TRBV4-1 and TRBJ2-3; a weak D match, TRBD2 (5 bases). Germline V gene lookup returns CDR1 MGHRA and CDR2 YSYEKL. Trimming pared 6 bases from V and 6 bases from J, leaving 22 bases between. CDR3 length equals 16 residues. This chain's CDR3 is CASSQFEAPSFDTQYF. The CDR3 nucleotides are TGCGCCAGCAGTCAGTTTGAGGCGCCTAGCTTCGATACGCAGTATTTT.

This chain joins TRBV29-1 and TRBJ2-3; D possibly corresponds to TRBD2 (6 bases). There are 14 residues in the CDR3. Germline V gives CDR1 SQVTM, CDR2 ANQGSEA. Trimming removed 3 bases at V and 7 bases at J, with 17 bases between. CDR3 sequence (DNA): TGCAGCGTTGACGAGCGGGCCCACGAAAATACGCAGTATTTT. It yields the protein CSVDERAHENTQYF.

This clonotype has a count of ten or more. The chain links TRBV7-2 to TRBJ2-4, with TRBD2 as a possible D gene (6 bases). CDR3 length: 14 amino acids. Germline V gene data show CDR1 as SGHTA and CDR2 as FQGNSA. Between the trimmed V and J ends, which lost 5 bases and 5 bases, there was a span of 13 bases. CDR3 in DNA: TGTGCCAGCAGCCCTTGGGGGGACCAAAACATTCAGTACTTC. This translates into CASSPWGDQNIQYF.

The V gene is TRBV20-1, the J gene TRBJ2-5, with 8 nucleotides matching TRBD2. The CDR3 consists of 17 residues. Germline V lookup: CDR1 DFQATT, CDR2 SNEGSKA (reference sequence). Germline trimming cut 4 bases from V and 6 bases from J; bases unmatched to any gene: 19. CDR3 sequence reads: CSATYLRGPGGEKTQYF. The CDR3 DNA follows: TGCAGTGCTACCTACCTCCGGGGTCCGGGGGGGGAGAAGACCCAGTACTTC.

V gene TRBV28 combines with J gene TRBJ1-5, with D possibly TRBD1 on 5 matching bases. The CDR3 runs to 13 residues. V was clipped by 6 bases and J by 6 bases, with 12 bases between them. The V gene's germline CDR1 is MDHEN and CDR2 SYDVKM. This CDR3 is CASSPSTVQPQHF. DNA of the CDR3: TGTGCCAGCAGCCCATCGACAGTTCAGCCCCAGCATTTT.

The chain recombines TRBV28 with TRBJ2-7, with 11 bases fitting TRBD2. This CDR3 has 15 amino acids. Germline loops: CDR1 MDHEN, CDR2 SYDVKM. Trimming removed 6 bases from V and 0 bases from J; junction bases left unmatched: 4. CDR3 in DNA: TGTGCCAGCAGAAATAGCGGGGGGGTCTCCTACGAGCAGTACGTC. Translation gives CASRNSGGVSYEQYV.

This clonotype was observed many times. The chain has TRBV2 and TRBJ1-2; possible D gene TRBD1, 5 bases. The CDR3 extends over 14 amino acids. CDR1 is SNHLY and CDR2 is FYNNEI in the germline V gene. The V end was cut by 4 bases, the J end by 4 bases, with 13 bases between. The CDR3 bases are TGTGCCAGCAGTGCCGAGGGGCAGGGCTATGGCTACACCTTC. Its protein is CASSAEGQGYGYTF.

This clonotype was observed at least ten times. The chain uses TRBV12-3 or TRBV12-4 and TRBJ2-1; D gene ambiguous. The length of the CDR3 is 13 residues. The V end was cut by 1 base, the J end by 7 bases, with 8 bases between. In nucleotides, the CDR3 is TGTGCCAGCAGTTTAGGCGGAAGGAATGAGCAGTTCTTC. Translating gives CASSLGGRNEQFF.

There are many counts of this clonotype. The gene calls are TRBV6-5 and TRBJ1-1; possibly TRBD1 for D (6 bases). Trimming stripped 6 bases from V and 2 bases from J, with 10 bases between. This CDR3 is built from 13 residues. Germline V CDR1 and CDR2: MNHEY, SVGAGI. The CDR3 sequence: CASRGQINTEAFF. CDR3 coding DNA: TGTGCCAGCAGAGGACAGATCAACACTGAAGCTTTCTTT.

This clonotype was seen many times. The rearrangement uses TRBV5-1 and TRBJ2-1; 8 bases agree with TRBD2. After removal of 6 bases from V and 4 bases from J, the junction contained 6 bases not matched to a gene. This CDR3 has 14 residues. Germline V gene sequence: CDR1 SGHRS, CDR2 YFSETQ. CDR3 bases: TGCGCCAGCACTGGAAAGCGGGGGTACAATGAGCAGTTCTTC. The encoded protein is CASTGKRGYNEQFF.

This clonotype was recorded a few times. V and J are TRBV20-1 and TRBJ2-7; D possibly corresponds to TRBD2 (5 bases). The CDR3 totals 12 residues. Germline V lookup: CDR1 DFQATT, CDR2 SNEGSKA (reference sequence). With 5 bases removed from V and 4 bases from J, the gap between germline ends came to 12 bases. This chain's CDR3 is CSALLRVYEQYF. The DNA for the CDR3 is TGCAGTGCTCTCCTGCGGGTTTACGAGCAGTACTTC.

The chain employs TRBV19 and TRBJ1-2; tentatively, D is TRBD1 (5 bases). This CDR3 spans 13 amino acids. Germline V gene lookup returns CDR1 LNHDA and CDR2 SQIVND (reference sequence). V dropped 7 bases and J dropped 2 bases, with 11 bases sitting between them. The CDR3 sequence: CASNLGRNYGYTF. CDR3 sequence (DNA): TGTGCCAGTAATCTGGGGCGGAACTATGGCTACACCTTC.

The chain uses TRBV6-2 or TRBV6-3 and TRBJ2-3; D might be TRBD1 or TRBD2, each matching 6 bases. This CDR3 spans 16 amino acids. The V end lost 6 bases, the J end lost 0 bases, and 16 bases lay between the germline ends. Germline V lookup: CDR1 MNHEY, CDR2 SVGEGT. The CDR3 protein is CASSRSRGPSTDTQYF. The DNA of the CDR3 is TGTGCCAGCAGCAGATCACGGGGGCCCAGCACAGATACGCAGTATTTT.